Below, 25 T cell receptor beta chains from the same sample are listed, as sequenced in a study of T-cell memory formation after mild COVID-19. Using its own MiXCR run on the 5' RACE reads, TCRdb lists one record per CDR3 protein. Among roughly 150,000 distinct CDR3 sequences, under 15% were seen once, and the ten largest hold approximately 3.3%. The source material was PBMCs or a T cell subset sorted from them (not recorded which). These receptors were obtained from a man aged 18 to 29 who had mild COVID-19 (a few samples of this study predate the infection). Cell type and time point are not known.

This clonotype showed up just a few times. The chain is built from TRBV11-2 and TRBJ2-7, with no clear D. This CDR3 comprises 15 residues. Deletions cut 0 bases from V and 1 base from J, with 10 bases between. Per germline, CDR1 SGHAT and CDR2 FQNNGV. The CDR3 sequence: CASSLDPRFSYEQYV. In nucleotides, the CDR3 is TGTGCCAGCAGCTTAGATCCCAGGTTTTCCTACGAGCAGTACGTC.

The rearrangement uses TRBV5-5 and TRBJ2-5; the D gene is possibly TRBD1 (6 bases). Deletions cut 1 base from V and 5 bases from J, with 15 bases between. The V gene's germline CDR1 is SGHKS and CDR2 YYEKEE (reference sequence). This CDR3 contains 15 residues. The CDR3 region is CASSLSAGAWETQYF. As DNA, the CDR3 is TGTGCCAGCAGCTTGTCGGCAGGGGCTTGGGAGACCCAGTACTTC. Full variable domain (outside the CDR3, taken from reference TRBV5-5 and TRBJ2-5): DAGVTQSPTHLIKTRGQQVTLRCSPISGHKSVSWYQQVLGQGPQFIFQYYEKEERGRGNFPDRFSARQFPNYSSELNVNALLLGDSALYLCASSLSAGAWETQYFGPGTRLLVL.

This clonotype showed up many times. CDR3 loop: CASSGYQETQYF. The CDR3 nucleotides read TGTGCCAGCAGCGGGTACCAAGAGACCCAGTACTTC. The chain links TRBV7-2 to TRBJ2-5; D gene uncertain. The germline V gene encodes CDR1 SGHTA and CDR2 FQGNSA. The V end was cut by 5 bases, the J end by 0 bases, with 4 bases between. The CDR3 loop spans 12 amino acids. The full variable domain, its missing parts supplied by reference TRBV7-2 and TRBJ2-5, is GAGVSQSPSNKVTEKGKDVELRCDPISGHTALYWYRQSLGQGLEFLIYFQGNSAPDKSGLPSDRFSAERTGGSVSTLTIQRTQQEDSAVYLCASSGYQETQYFGPGTRLLVL.

The chain links TRBV5-1 to TRBJ2-1; unclear D gene. With 1 base removed from V and 5 bases from J, the gap between germline ends came to 10 bases. The CDR3 is 14 residues long. In germline, CDR1 is SGHRS, CDR2 YFSETQ. CDR3 region: CASSLIQSNNEQFF. In nucleotides, the CDR3 is TGCGCCAGCAGCTTGATCCAGTCGAACAATGAGCAGTTCTTC.

The CDR3 DNA reads TGTGCCAGCAGCCCTCGACTAGCCCAAGAGACCCAGTACTTC. Protein product: CASSPRLAQETQYF. The chain uses TRBV9 and TRBJ2-5; the match to TRBD2 covers 7 bases. Looked up from germline, CDR1 is SGDLS and CDR2 is YYNGEE. The CDR3 is 14 amino acids. The junction had 4 bases not matched to a gene; V was cut back by 4 bases and J by 1 base.

This clonotype was observed a handful of times. The V gene is TRBV12-3 or TRBV12-4, the J gene TRBJ1-1; no firm D call. V lost 8 bases and J lost 4, with 20 bases in between. CDR3 length equals 15 residues. DNA of the CDR3: TGTGCCAGCCGGCGGTGGAGGGCCCCCGGCACTGAAGCTTTCTTT. Protein product: CASRRWRAPGTEAFF.

The J gene is TRBJ1-3, the V gene TRBV14; a weak D match, TRBD1 (6 bases). Germline CDR1 reads SGHDN; CDR2 reads FVKESK. CDR3 length equals 12 residues. Trimming left V 3 bases short and J 7 bases short, with 7 bases between. The CDR3 sequence: CASSQQGNTIYF. As DNA, the CDR3 is TGTGCCAGCAGCCAGCAGGGGAACACCATATATTTT.

DNA of the CDR3: TGCGCCAGCAGCTTTCCAGGACCGGGGCGGGCCCAGTACTTC. Translation: CASSFPGPGRAQYF. The chain combines TRBV5-1 with TRBJ2-5; D tentatively fits TRBD1 or TRBD2 (5 bases each). The germline V gene has CDR1 SGHRS and CDR2 YFSETQ. Trimming shortened V by 2 bases and J by 9 bases, and 17 bases separated the two germline ends. The CDR3 contains 14 residues. Filled out from reference TRBV5-1 and TRBJ2-5, the complete variable domain reads KAGVTQTPRYLIKTRGQQVTLSCSPISGHRSVSWYQQTPGQGLQFLFEYFSETQRNKGNFPGRFSGRQFSNSRSEMNVSTLELGDSALYLCASSFPGPGRAQYFGPGTRLLVL.

This clonotype appeared a few times. This chain uses TRBV12-3 or TRBV12-4 with TRBJ1-3; weak D call: TRBD1 (6 bases). This CDR3 contains 16 residues. V shed 6 bases and J shed 0 bases, with 15 bases lying between them. This CDR3 reads CASSLVPGASGNTIYF. In nucleotides, the CDR3 is TGTGCCAGCAGCCTAGTGCCGGGGGCCTCTGGAAACACCATATATTTT.

This rearrangement joins TRBV6-6 to TRBJ2-3; maybe TRBD2 (6 bases). Trimming removed 2 bases at V and 0 bases at J, with 18 bases between. This CDR3 comprises 18 residues. Germline V gene lookup returns CDR1 MNHNY and CDR2 SVGAGI (reference sequence). In DNA form, the CDR3 reads TGTGCCAGCAGTTACCAAGGTGGTGGGGGGTCTAGCACAGATACGCAGTATTTT. Translation: CASSYQGGGGSSTDTQYF.

There are a few counts of this clonotype. The chain joins TRBV18 to TRBJ1-2; a possible D gene is TRBD1 (6 bases). The CDR3 spans 13 residues. V gave up 6 bases and J gave up 4 bases, with 12 bases separating them. Germline V lookup: CDR1 KGHSH, CDR2 LQKENI. In nucleotides, the CDR3 is TGTGCCAGCTCCGGGGCCAGGGGCTATGGCTACACCTTC. Amino acid sequence: CASSGARGYGYTF.

This clonotype came up a few times. CDR3 loop: CASSSGWRGGKDTQYF. The CDR3 region has the DNA TGTGCCAGCAGCTCGGGTTGGCGGGGGGGTAAAGATACGCAGTATTTT. The rearrangement links TRBV12-3 or TRBV12-4 to TRBJ2-3; 9 nucleotides line up with TRBD2. The CDR3 is 16 residues long. V lost 6 bases to trimming and J lost 5 bases; unmatched junction nucleotides: 12.

This clonotype was counted at least ten times. The V and J genes are TRBV7-9 and TRBJ2-3; the D is unclear. The germline gives CDR1 SEHNR, CDR2 FQNEAQ (reference sequence). The CDR3 spans 15 residues. Trimming stripped 5 bases from V and 3 bases from J, with 15 bases between. DNA of the CDR3: TGTGCCAGCAGCGTAATTCTTCGTGGGACAGATACGCAGTATTTT. This sequence encodes CASSVILRGTDTQYF.

This rearrangement joins TRBV30 to TRBJ2-3, with TRBD2 as a possible D gene (5 bases). V was cut by 2 bases and J by 3 bases, with 6 bases left in between. The CDR3 spans 12 residues. Germline V gene lookup returns CDR1 GTSNPN and CDR2 SVGIG (reference sequence). The CDR3 DNA is TGTGCCTGGAGTCTAGCTACAGATACGCAGTATTTT. The encoded protein is CAWSLATDTQYF. The whole variable domain, filled in from reference TRBV30 and TRBJ2-3, reads SQTIHQWPATLVQPVGSPLSLECTVEGTSNPNLYWYRQAAGRGLQLLFYSVGIGQISSEVPQNLSASRPQDRQFILSSKKLLLSDSGFYLCAWSLATDTQYFGPGTRLTVL.

The chain links TRBV5-1 to TRBJ1-1, with 9 bases that match TRBD1. V gave up 4 bases and J gave up 5 bases; unmatched junction bases: 6. Germline V CDR1 and CDR2: SGHRS, YFSETQ. This CDR3 is built from 14 residues. The CDR3 DNA follows: TGCGCCAGCAGCGAACAGGGGGCGAGGACTGAAGCTTTCTTT. It translates to CASSEQGARTEAFF.

This clonotype showed up just a few times. This rearrangement joins TRBV4-1 to TRBJ2-3; TRBD1 might be the D (5 bases). CDR3 length: 16 residues. Trimming shortened V by 4 bases and J by 4 bases, and 18 bases separated the two germline ends. Germline CDR1 MGHRA, CDR2 YSYEKL. The CDR3 here is CASSRSSRGRADTQYF. CDR3 in DNA: TGCGCCAGCAGCCGAAGCTCAAGGGGTAGGGCAGATACGCAGTATTTT.

This clonotype was counted many times. The rearrangement joins TRBV2 to TRBJ1-2; possible D gene TRBD1, 5 bases. The CDR3 length is 14 residues. Germline CDR1 and CDR2: SNHLY and FYNNEI. Trimming took off 2 bases at V and 4 bases at J, with 11 bases between the two ends. The CDR3 DNA follows: TGTGCCAGCAGTGAACAGGGAGGAGCCTATGGCTACACCTTC. This encodes CASSEQGGAYGYTF.

The V gene is TRBV27, the J gene TRBJ1-2; TRBD1 might be the D (6 bases). Germline loops: CDR1 MNHEY, CDR2 SMNVEV (reference sequence). This CDR3 has 17 residues. V lost 6 bases to trimming and J lost 8 bases, with 28 bases between them. Written as DNA, the CDR3 is TGTGCCAGCAGCCCCACTGCCCCACAGGGAGGATCTATGGGCTACACCTTC. It is translated as CASSPTAPQGGSMGYTF.

This clonotype came up a few times. V is TRBV5-1 and J is TRBJ1-1; D is ambiguous. V was pared by 4 bases and J by 1 base, with 23 bases between. The length of the CDR3 is 18 residues. Germline loops: CDR1 SGHRS, CDR2 YFSETQ. The CDR3 bases are TGCGCCAGCAGCCCGGCGGGTCAACCCCGTGAGGCGAACACTGAAGCTTTCTTT. Encoded protein: CASSPAGQPREANTEAFF.

The rearrangement links TRBV7-2 to TRBJ1-1, with TRBD1 identical over 7 bases. CDR3 length: 17 amino acids. Germline lookup yields CDR1 SGHTA and CDR2 FQGNSA. After removal of 0 bases from V and 2 bases from J, the junction contained 9 bases not matched to a gene. CDR3 sequence: CASSLAPVQGTNTEAFF. The CDR3 region has the DNA TGTGCCAGCAGCTTAGCCCCGGTACAGGGGACAAACACTGAAGCTTTCTTT.

The chain carries TRBV11-2 and TRBJ2-5; no clear D gene. CDR1 and CDR2 (germline): SGHAT, FQNNGV. V was trimmed by 0 bases and J by 9 bases, leaving 5 bases between them. The CDR3 has 11 amino acids. The CDR3 bases are TGTGCCAGCAGCTTAGAGGGATCCCAGTACTTC. Translated, it gives CASSLEGSQYF.

This clonotype was detected only a few times. J is TRBJ2-1 and V is TRBV7-8, with a tentative D call TRBD2 (6 bases). This CDR3 is built from 15 residues. The germline CDR1 and CDR2 sequences are SGHVS and FQNEAQ. The germline V and J ends were trimmed by 5 bases and 6 bases, with 17 bases remaining between them. CDR3 coding DNA: TGTGCCAGCAGCCCCCTAGCGCCAGCCCCCAATGAGCAGTTCTTC. Its protein product is CASSPLAPAPNEQFF.

This clonotype has just a few counts. The rearrangement uses TRBV20-1 and TRBJ1-5; possibly TRBD1 for D (5 bases). Trimming took 2 bases from V and 8 from J, leaving 16 bases between them. This CDR3 comprises 14 residues. CDR1 DFQATT and CDR2 SNEGSKA come from the germline V gene (reference sequence). The CDR3 sequence is CSARKGAEGKPQHF. The DNA of the CDR3 is TGCAGTGCTAGAAAAGGGGCGGAGGGGAAGCCCCAGCATTTT.

This clonotype was seen repeatedly, ten times or more. This rearrangement joins TRBV5-1 to TRBJ2-5; no definite D call. CDR3 length: 13 amino acids. Trimming left V 4 bases short and J 2 bases short, with 9 bases between. CDR1 and CDR2 from the germline V gene are SGHRS and YFSETQ. This CDR3 reads CASSMIVQETQYF. The CDR3 nucleotides read TGCGCCAGCAGCATGATAGTACAAGAGACCCAGTACTTC.

The rearrangement links TRBV19 to TRBJ2-7; D possibly matches TRBD1 or TRBD2 (5 bases each). CDR1 and CDR2 from the germline V gene are LNHDA and SQIVND (reference sequence). CDR3 length: 17 amino acids. V was clipped by 4 bases and J by 0 bases, with 19 bases between them. As DNA, the CDR3 is TGTGCCAGTAGTACCGAGGGACCAGCCCATTCCTCCTACGAGCAGTACTTC. Amino acid sequence: CASSTEGPAHSSYEQYF.